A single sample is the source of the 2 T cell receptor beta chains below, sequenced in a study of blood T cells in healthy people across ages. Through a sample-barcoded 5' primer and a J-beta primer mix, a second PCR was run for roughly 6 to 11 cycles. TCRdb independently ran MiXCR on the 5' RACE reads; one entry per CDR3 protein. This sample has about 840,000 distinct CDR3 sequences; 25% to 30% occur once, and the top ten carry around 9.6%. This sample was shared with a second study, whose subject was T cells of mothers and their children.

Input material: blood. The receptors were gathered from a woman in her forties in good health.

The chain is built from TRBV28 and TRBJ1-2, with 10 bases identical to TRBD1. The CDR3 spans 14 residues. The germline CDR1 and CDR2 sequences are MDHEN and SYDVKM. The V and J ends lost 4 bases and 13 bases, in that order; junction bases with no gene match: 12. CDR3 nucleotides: TGTGCCAGCAGTTGGCCGAGACAGGGGGCGCAGGGCACCTTC. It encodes CASSWPRQGAQGTF.

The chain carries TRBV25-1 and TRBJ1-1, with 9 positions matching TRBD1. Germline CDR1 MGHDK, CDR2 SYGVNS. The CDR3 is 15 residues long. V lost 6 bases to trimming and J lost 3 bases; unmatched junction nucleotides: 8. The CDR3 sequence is CASRIDRGWDTEAFF. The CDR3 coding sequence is TGTGCCAGCAGGATCGACAGGGGGTGGGACACTGAAGCTTTCTTT.